This TCR beta chain was observed in a study of T cell responses to AZD1222 COVID-19 vaccine. Study-wide context: Pooling was applied to second doses at about 4 or about 12 weeks. Study conclusions and caveats: Repertoires were obtained only post-peak T cell response.

The CDR3 totals 16 residues. After removal of 4 bases from V and 2 bases from J, the junction contained 3 bases not matched to a gene. Germline lookup yields CDR1 SGHRS and CDR2 YFSETQ. Measured with immunoSEQ multiplex PCR; TCRdb has only the in-frame clones, and not every one. In the table there are around 130,000 clones, approximately 93% of which are singletons. Remarks on this clone: Its antigen is as yet unknown.

The TCR comes from an adult in good health. The chain carries TRBV5-1 and TRBJ1-6; the match to TRBD1 covers 10 bases. This specimen was peripheral blood, taken on day 0 of AZD1222 vaccination. The chain's CDR3 is CASSGGTGAYNSPLHF. The CDR3 DNA reads TGCGCCAGCAGCGGCGGGACAGGGGCCTATAATTCACCCCTCCACTTT. The whole variable domain, remainder taken from reference TRBV5-1 and TRBJ1-6, is KAGVTQTPRYLIKTRGQQVTLSCSPISGHRSVSWYQQTPGQGLQFLFEYFSETQRNKGNFPGRFSGRQFSNSRSEMNVSTLELGDSALYLCASSGGTGAYNSPLHFGNGTRLTVT.